The rows below give T cell receptor beta chains drawn from one sample of a study of T cells after posttransplantation cyclophosphamide. Using immunoSEQ multiplex PCR, the repertoire was profiled, and TCRdb retains in-frame clones only, with some absent. The repertoire holds about 15,000 clones, with roughly 83% as singletons. The starting material was PBMCs, obtained 350 to 400 days after allogeneic stem cell transplant with calcineurin inhibitor and methotrexate. The receptor set was obtained from a male patient in his late teens or twenties who received an allogeneic stem cell transplant from a related donor, was CMV-positive, and had no GVHD. A subset of T cells may come from the graft donor. The CDR3 runs from the conserved cysteine through the conserved F or W. Fields, in order: D gene, J gene, clone size, V gene, CDR3 DNA, CDR3 protein. The D gene is left open where the match is weak. Size is omitted from some rows. Given values are once, few, many or a class for expanded clones.

. TRBJ1-6 once TRBV6-5 TGTGCCAGCAGCCCCCCGTCCTCACCCCTCCACTTT CASSPPSSPLHF
. TRBJ2-7 . TRBV30 TGTGCCTGGAGTGCTCCCGGGGACTCCTACGAGCAGTACTTC CAWSAPGDSYEQYF
. TRBJ1-1 few TRBV5-3 TGTGCCAGAAGCTTCGGCACTGAAGCTTTCTTT CARSFGTEAFF
. TRBJ1-2 once TRBV2 TGTGCCAGCAGTAACCTAAAGGGGCCCTATGGCTACACCTTC CASSNLKGPYGYTF
. TRBJ2-7 . TRBV7-3 TGTGCCAGCAGCCCTCTGACAGGCTCCTACGAGCAGTACTTC CASSPLTGSYEQYF
. TRBJ2-1 . TRBV6-4 TGTGCCAGCAGTGACCAAGGAGGGGGCGGATTCAGTGAGCAGTTCTTC CASSDQGGGGFSEQFF
. TRBJ1-1 . TRBV2 TGTGCCAGCAGTGAAGCGCAGGGAGGTGAAGCTTTCTTT CASSEAQGGEAFF
TRBD2 TRBJ2-2 . TRBV5-1 TGCGCCAGCAGCACTAGACTAGCGGGATTAAACACCGGGGAGCTGTTTTTT CASSTRLAGLNTGELFF
. TRBJ2-5 once TRBV7-9 TGTGCCAGCAGCTTAGGGTGGTCACAGCTAGAGGGCCAGTACTTC CASSLGWSQLEGQYF
. TRBJ2-5 . TRBV19 TGTGCCAGTAGTATAGATCGGGGATCACAAGAGACCCAGTACTTC CASSIDRGSQETQYF
TRBD2 TRBJ2-7 . TRBV18 TGTGCCAGCTCACCGCGGGACTACCCGGCCTACGAGCAGTACTTC CASSPRDYPAYEQYF
. TRBJ1-2 . TRBV6-1 TGTGCCAGCAGCCTCGCCCGGGATTTCTATGGCTACACCTTC CASSLARDFYGYTF
. TRBJ2-3 . TRBV7-2 TGTGCCAGCAGCTTCAATAGCTTACGGGTCGGAGATACGCAGTATTTT CASSFNSLRVGDTQYF
. TRBJ1-2 . TRBV28 TGTGCCAGCGCGCTGATACCGGGACACCAAAATGGCTACACCTTC CASALIPGHQNGYTF
. TRBJ2-7 . TRBV6-5 TGTGCCAGCAGTCGTACAGATTACGAGCAGTACTTC CASSRTDYEQYF
TRBD2 TRBJ2-7 . TRBV7-4 TGTGCCAGCAGCTTGACTAGCGGATTTGTCGAGCAGTACTTC CASSLTSGFVEQYF